Sequencing of this TCR beta chain was carried out in a study of blood T cell repertoires in COVID-19. Overall study: Collection of acute and convalescent COVID-19 samples took place in the United States, Italy and Spain.

Authors' analysis steps: Amplified reference gene primers provided the basis for estimating nucleated cell counts. Sequencing was performed with immunoSEQ multiplex PCR; in TCRdb, only in-frame clones are kept and a portion is missing. The V and J calls and clone size were taken over from that table, and D and trimming were inferred from the DNA. The sample consists of 250,000 to 300,000 clones, more than 70% of them appearing once. This CDR3 is 16 amino acids long. The junction had 7 bases not matched to a gene; V was cut back by 3 bases and J by 4 bases. The germline CDR1 and CDR2 sequences are KGHDR and SFDVKD.

The gene calls are TRBV24-1 and TRBJ2-3; 9 bases align to TRBD1. The sample comprised peripheral blood. This receptor was obtained from a woman aged 30 to 39 with COVID-19, enrolled during active disease. The CDR3 coding sequence is TGTGCCACCAGTGATCCAGGACAGGGGCGGGCAGATACGCAGTATTTT. This sequence encodes CATSDPGQGRADTQYF.